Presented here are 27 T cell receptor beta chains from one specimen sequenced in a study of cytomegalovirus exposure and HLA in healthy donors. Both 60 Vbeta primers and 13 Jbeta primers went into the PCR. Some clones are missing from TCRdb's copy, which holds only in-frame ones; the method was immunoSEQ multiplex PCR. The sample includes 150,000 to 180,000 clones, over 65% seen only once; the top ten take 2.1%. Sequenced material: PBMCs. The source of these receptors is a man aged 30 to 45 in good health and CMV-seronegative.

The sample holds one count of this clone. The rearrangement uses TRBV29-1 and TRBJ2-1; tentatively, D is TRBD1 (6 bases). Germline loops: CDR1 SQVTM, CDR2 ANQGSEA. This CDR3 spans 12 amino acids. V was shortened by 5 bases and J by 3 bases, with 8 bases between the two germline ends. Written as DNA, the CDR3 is TGCAGCGTTAGGACAGACTACAATGAGCAGTTCTTC. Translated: CSVRTDYNEQFF.

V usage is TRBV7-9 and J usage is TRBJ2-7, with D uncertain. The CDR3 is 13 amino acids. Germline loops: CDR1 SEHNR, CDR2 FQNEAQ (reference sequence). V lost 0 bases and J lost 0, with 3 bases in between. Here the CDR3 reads CASSLARSYEQYF. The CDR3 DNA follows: TGTGCCAGCAGCTTAGCGCGCTCCTACGAGCAGTACTTC.

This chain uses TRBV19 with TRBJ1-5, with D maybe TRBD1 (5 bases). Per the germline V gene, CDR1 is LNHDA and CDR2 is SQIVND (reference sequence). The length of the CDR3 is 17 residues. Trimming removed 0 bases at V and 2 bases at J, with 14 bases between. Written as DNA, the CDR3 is TGTGCCAGTAGTATAGATCGAGGAAAAGGGGGCAATCAGCCCCAGCATTTT. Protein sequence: CASSIDRGKGGNQPQHF.

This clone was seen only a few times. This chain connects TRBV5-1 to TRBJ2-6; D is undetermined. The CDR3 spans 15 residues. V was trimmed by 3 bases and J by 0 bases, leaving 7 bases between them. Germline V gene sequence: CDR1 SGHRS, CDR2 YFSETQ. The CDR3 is CASSSDTSGANVLTF. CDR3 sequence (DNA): TGCGCCAGCAGCTCCGACACCTCTGGGGCCAACGTCCTGACTTTC.

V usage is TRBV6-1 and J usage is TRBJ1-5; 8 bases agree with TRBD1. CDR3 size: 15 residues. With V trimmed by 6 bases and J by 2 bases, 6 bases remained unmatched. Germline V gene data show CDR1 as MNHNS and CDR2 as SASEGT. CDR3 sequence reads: CASRHPGQGNQPQHF. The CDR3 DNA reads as TGTGCCAGCAGACACCCGGGACAGGGCAATCAGCCCCAGCATTTT.

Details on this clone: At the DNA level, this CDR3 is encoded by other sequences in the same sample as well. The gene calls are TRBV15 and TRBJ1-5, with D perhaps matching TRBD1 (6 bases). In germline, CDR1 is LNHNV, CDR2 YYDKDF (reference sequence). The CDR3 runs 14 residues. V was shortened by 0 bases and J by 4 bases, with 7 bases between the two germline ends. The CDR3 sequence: CATSRDRGNQPQHF. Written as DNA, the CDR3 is TGTGCCACCAGCAGAGACAGGGGAAATCAGCCCCAGCATTTT.

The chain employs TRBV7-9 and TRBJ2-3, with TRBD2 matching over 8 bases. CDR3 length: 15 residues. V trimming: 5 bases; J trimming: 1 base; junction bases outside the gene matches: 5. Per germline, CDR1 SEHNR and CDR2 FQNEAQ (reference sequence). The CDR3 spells CASSHSGGRTDTQYF. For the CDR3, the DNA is TGTGCCAGCAGCCACAGCGGGGGCCGCACAGATACGCAGTATTTT.

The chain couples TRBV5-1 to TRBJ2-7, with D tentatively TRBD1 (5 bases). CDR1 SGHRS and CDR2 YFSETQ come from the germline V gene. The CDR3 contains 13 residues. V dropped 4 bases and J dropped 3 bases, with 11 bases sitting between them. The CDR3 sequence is CASSVRQGYEQYF. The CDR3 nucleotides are TGCGCCAGCAGCGTGCGTCAGGGCTACGAGCAGTACTTC.

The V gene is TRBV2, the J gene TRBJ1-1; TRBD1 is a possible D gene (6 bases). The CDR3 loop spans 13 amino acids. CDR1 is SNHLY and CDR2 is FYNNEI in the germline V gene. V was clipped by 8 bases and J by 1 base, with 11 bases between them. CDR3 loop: CASGLRGNTEAFF. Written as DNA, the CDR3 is TGTGCCAGCGGACTCAGGGGGAACACTGAAGCTTTCTTT.

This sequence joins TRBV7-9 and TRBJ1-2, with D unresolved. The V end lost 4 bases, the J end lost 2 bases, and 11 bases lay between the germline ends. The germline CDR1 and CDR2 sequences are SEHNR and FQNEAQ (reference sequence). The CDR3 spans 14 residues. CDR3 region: CASSSTAENYGYTF. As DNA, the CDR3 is TGTGCCAGCAGCTCCACAGCAGAAAACTATGGCTACACCTTC.

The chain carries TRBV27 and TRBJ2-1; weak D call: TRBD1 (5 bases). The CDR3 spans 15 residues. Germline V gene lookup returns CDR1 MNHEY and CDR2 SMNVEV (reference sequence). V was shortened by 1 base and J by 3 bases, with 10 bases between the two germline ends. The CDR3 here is CASSLFGQDYNEQFF. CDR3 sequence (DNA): TGTGCCAGCAGTTTATTCGGACAAGACTACAATGAGCAGTTCTTC.

This CDR3 is CASSLSPIDTEAFF. CDR3 DNA sequence: TGCGCCAGCAGCTTGAGCCCGATAGACACTGAAGCTTTCTTT. The V gene is TRBV5-1, the J gene TRBJ1-1; D call uncertain. This CDR3 is built from 14 residues. With 1 base removed from V and 3 bases from J, the gap between germline ends came to 10 bases. The germline gives CDR1 SGHRS, CDR2 YFSETQ.

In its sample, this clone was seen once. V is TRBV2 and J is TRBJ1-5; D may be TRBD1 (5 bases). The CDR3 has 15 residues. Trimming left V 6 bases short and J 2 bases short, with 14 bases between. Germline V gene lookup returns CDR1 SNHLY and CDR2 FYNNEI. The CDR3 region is CASRRDGGGNQPQHF. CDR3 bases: TGTGCCAGCAGGCGGGACGGTGGGGGCAATCAGCCCCAGCATTTT. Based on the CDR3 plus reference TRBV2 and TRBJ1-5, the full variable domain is EPEVTQTPSHQVTQMGQEVILRCVPISNHLYFYWYRQILGQKVEFLVSFYNNEISEKSEIFDDQFSVERPDGSNFTLKIRSTKLEDSAMYFCASRRDGGGNQPQHFGDGTRLSIL.

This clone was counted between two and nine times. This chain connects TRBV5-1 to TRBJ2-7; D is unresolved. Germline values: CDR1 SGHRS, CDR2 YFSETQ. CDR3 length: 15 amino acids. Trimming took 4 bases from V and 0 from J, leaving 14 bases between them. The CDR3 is CASSLLDTFSYEQYF. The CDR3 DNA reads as TGCGCCAGCAGCCTCCTTGACACTTTCTCCTACGAGCAGTACTTC.

The CDR3 DNA reads as TGTGCCAGTTCAGAAGGGGCTAACAAGCAGTACTTC. The encoded protein is CASSEGANKQYF. This chain joins TRBV6-1 and TRBJ2-7; D may be TRBD1 (5 bases). Trimming shortened V by 9 bases and J by 8 bases, and 17 bases separated the two germline ends. CDR1 and CDR2 (germline): MNHNS, SASEGT. The CDR3 contains 12 residues.

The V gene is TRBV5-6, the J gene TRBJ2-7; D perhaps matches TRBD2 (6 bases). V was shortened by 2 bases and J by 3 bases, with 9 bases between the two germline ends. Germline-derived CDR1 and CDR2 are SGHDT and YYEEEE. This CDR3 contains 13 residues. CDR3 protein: CASSFGSFYEQYF. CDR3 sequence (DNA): TGTGCCAGCAGCTTCGGGAGTTTCTACGAGCAGTACTTC.

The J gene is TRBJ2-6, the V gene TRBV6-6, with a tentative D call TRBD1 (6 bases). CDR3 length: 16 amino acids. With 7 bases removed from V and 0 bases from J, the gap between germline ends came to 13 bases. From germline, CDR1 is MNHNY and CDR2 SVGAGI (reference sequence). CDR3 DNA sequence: TGTGCCAGCACAAGGTACAGGGTCTCTGGGGCCAACGTCCTGACTTTC. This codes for CASTRYRVSGANVLTF.

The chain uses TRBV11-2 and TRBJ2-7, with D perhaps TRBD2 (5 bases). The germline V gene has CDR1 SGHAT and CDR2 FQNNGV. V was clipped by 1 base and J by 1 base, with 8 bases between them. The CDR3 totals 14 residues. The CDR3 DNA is TGTGCCAGCAGCTTAGTTGAGGGTTCCTACGAGCAGTACTTC. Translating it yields CASSLVEGSYEQYF.

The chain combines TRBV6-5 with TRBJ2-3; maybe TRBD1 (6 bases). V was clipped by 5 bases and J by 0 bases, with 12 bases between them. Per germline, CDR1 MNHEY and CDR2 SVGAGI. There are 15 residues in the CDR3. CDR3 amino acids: CASSHGTTSTDTQYF. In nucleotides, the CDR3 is TGTGCCAGCAGTCACGGGACAACTAGCACAGATACGCAGTATTTT.

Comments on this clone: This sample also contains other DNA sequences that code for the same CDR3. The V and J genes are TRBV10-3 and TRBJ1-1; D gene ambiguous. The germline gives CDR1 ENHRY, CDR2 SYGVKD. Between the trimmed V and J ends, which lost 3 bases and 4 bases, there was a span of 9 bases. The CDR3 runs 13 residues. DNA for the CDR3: TGTGCCATCAGTGATCGGGGTGGCACTGAAGCTTTCTTT. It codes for CAISDRGGTEAFF.

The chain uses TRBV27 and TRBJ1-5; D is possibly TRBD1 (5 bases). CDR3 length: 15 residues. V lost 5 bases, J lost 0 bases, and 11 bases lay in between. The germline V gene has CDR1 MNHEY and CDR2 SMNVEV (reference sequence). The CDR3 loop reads CASSRGTDSNQPQHF. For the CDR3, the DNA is TGTGCCAGCAGTCGCGGGACGGATAGCAATCAGCCCCAGCATTTT.

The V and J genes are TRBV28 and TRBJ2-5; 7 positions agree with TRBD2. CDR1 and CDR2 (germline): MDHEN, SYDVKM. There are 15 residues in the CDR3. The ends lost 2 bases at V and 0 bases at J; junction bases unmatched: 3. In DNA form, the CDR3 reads TGTGCCAGCAGTTTAGTGGGAGGGAACCAAGAGACCCAGTACTTC. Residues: CASSLVGGNQETQYF.

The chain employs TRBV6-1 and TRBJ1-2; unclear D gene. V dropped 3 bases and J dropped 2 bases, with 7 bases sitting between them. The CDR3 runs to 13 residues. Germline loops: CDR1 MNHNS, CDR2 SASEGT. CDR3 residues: CASSEPANYGYTF. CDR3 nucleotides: TGTGCCAGCAGTGAGCCAGCGAACTATGGCTACACCTTC.

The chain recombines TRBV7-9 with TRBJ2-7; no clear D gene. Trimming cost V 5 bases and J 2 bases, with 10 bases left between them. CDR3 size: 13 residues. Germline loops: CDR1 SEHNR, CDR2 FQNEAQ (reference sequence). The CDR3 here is CASSPTGTYEQYF. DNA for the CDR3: TGTGCCAGCAGCCCGACTGGAACCTACGAGCAGTACTTC.

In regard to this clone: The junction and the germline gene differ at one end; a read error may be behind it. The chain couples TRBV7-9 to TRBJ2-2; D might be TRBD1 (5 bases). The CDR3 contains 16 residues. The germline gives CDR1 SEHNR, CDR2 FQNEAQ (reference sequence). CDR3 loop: CASGFMQGLNTGELFF. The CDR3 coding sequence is TGTGCCAGCGGCTTTATGCAGGGTCTAAACACCGGGGAGCTGTTTTTT.

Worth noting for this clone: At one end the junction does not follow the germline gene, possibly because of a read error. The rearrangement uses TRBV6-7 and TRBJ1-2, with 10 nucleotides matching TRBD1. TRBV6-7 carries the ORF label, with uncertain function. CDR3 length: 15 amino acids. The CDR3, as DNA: TGTGCCAGCAGTGTCGGGACAGGGGTAACGTTTGGCTACCCCTTC. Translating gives CASSVGTGVTFGYPF.

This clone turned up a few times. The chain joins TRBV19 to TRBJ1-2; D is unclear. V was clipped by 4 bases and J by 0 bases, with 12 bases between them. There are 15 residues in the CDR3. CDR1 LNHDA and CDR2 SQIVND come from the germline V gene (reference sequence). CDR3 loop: CASSKGGWANYGYTF. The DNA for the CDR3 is TGTGCCAGTAGTAAAGGAGGGTGGGCTAACTATGGCTACACCTTC. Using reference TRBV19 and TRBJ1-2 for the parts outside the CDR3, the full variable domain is DGGITQSPKYLFRKEGQNVTLSCEQNLNHDAMYWYRQDPGQGLRLIYYSQIVNDFQKGDIAEGYSVSREKKESFPLTVTSAQKNPTAFYLCASSKGGWANYGYTFGSGTRLTVV.